The source of this TCR beta chain is a study of T cells in Graves' hyperthyroidism and ophthalmopathy. Diagnosis of hyperthyroidism was new in patients aged 18 to 65, and its duration was under 2 months. Used for diagnoses were clinical symptoms, serum thyroxine and TRAb, thyroid ultrasound and orbital computed tomography. Germline-derived CDR1 and CDR2 are SGHRS and YFSETQ. V lost 2 bases and J 4 bases, leaving 8 bases between the germline ends. This CDR3 is 13 amino acids long. The TCR beta CDR3 regions underwent amplification using RNA transcripts as the source. First-round RT-PCR of the TCR CDR3 relied on the HTBI primer set. Using its own MiXCR run on the multiplex PCR reads, TCRdb lists one record per CDR3 protein. The sample has some 770,000 distinct CDR3 sequences, over 15% seen once.

This TCR came from a man between 18 and 35 years old with Graves' hyperthyroidism. The J gene is TRBJ2-3, the V gene TRBV5-1; the D gene is possibly TRBD2 (5 bases). The source material was blood. CDR3 DNA sequence: TGCGCCAGCAGCTTAACTAGTCCAGATACGCAGTATTTT. Amino acid sequence: CASSLTSPDTQYF.